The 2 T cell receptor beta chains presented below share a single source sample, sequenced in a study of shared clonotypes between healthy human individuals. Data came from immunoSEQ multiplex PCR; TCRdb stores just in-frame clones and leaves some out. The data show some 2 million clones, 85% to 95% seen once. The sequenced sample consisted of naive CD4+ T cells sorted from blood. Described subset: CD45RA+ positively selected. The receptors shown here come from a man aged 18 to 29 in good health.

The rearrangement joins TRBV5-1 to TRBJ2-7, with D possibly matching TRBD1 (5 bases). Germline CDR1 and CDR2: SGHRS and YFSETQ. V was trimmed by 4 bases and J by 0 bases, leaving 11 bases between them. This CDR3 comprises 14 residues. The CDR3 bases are TGCGCCAGCAGCCCTGACAGAAGCTCCTACGAGCAGTACTTC. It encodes CASSPDRSSYEQYF.

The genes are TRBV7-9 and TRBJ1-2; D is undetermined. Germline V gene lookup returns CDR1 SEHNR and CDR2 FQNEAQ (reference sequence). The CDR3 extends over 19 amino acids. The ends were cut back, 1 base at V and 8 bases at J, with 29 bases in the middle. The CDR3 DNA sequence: TGTGCCAGCAGCTTAGGGGAGCAGCTTAGAGGACGAACCACTGGCGGCTACACCTTC. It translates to CASSLGEQLRGRTTGGYTF.